Sequencing of this T cell receptor beta chain was carried out in a study of T-cell memory formation after mild COVID-19. The study, taken as a whole, reports: Largely, contracting CD4+ clones fell within CM and EM, and contracting CD8+ clones within EMRA.

This CDR3 is 17 amino acids long. CDR1 is SGDLS and CDR2 is YYNGEE in the germline V gene. Trimming stripped 0 bases from V and 4 bases from J, with 17 bases between. TCRdb re-called the 5' RACE reads through MiXCR, storing one row per CDR3 protein. Of more than 250,000 distinct CDR3 sequences in the sample, around 16% were seen once. This clonotype was observed at least ten times. What it recognizes is unknown. The TCR sequence derives from a man aged 18 to 30 who had mild COVID-19 (a few samples of this study predate the infection). Cell type and time point are not known. The V and J genes are TRBV9 and TRBJ1-3; D not resolved. The sample comprised PBMCs or a T cell subset sorted from them (not recorded which). CDR3 DNA sequence: TGTGCCAGCAGCGTAGATGGAGTGACTATTGGCGGAAACACCATATATTTT. As protein: CASSVDGVTIGGNTIYF.